This entry features one T cell receptor beta chain sequence. Which antigen it targets is not known. No base-level quality is on record; no much larger clone is a single base apart. The CDR3 covers 14 residues, taking in both the cysteine and the phenylalanine. Kept here is only the CDR3 DNA, which spans 42 bases and is read in frame from base 1. CDR1 and CDR2, per the germline V gene (reference sequence), are DFQATT and SNEGSKA. Relative to germline, V is missing 0 bases and J is missing 4 bases, with 3 bases of the junction outside any gene match. These data belong to a study of T-cell reconstitution after alpha-beta-depleted transplantation in children (dated by TCRdb to about 2016). Regarding the research as a whole: Using TCR repertoire profiling, the study followed T-cell immune reconstitution in a quantitative way in children after TCRalphabeta/CD19-depleted allogeneic hematopoietic cell transplantation.

Library method: PCR. TCRdb records Illumina HiSeq 2500 as the sequencer. TCR library preparation used molecular barcoding, with unique molecular identifiers applied to normalize quantification of the TCRbeta repertoire. The public reads were reprocessed in TCRdb via fastp at Q25 and MiXCR, keeping in-frame beta chains. Duplicate CDR3 protein sequences are folded into a single record with the most common DNA and genes. Within this sample are about 370,000 distinct CDR3 sequences, with around 21% of them counted one time only. The top ten clones comprise around 4% of the sample. Sequencing was performed on PBMCs from the stem cell graft donor, taken from the stem cell graft. The receptor comes from a human donor who donated a stem cell graft to a child with acute myeloid leukemia. The chain links TRBV20-1 with TRBJ1-1, and TRBD1 matches 9 of the central bases. The CDR3 reads as follows: CSARDTGGVTEAFF. The nucleotides are TGCAGTGCTAGAGATACAGGGGGCGTCACTGAAGCTTTCTTT.